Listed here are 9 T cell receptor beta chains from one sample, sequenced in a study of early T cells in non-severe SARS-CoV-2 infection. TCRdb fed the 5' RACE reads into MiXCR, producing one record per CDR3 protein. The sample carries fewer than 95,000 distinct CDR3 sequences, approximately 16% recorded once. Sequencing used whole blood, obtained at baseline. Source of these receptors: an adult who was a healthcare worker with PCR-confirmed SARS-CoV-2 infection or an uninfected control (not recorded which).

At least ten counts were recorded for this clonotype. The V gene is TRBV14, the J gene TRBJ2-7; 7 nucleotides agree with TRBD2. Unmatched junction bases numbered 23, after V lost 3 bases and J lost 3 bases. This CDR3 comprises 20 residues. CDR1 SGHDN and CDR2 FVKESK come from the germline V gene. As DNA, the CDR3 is TGTGCCAGCAGCCACCCGAAAGCGGGACCTTTCTCGTCGGGACTCTACGAGCAGTACTTC. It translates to CASSHPKAGPFSSGLYEQYF.

The DNA for the CDR3 is TGTGCCAGCAGTCCAGGGGAACGAGAGACCCAGTACTTC. It translates to CASSPGERETQYF. The chain uses TRBV11-1 and TRBJ2-5; a weak D match, TRBD1 (6 bases). The CDR3 sequence is 13 residues long. The germline V and J ends were trimmed by 6 bases and 4 bases, with 12 bases remaining between them. Looked up from germline, CDR1 is SGHAT and CDR2 is FQDESV (reference sequence).

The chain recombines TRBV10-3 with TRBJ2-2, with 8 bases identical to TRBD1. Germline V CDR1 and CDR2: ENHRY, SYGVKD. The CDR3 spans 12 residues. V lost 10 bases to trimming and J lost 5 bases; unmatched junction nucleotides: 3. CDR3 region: CASHRGTGELFF. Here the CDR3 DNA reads TGTGCCAGCCACAGGGGGACCGGGGAGCTGTTTTTT.

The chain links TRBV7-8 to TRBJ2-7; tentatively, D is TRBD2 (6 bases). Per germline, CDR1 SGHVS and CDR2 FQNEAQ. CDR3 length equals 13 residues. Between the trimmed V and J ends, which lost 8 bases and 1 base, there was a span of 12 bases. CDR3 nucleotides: TGTGCCAGCGGTTCAGGGAGGTCCTACGAGCAGTACTTC. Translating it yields CASGSGRSYEQYF. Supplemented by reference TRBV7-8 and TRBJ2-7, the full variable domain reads GAGVSQSPRYKVAKRGQDVALRCDPISGHVSLFWYQQALGQGPEFLTYFQNEAQLDKSGLPSDRFFAERPEGSVSTLKIQRTQQEDSAVYLCASGSGRSYEQYFGPGTRLTVT.

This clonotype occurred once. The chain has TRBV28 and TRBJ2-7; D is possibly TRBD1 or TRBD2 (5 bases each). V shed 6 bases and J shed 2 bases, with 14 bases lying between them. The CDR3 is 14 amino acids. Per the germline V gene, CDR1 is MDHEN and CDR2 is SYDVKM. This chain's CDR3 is CASSHGTEPYEQYF. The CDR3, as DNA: TGTGCCAGCAGCCACGGGACCGAGCCCTACGAGCAGTACTTC.

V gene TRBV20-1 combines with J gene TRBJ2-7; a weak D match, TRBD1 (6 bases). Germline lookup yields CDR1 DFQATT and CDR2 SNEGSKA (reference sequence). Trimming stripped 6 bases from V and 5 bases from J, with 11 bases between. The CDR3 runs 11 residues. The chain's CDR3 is CSASDRHEQYF. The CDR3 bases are TGCAGTGCCAGTGACAGGCACGAGCAGTACTTC.

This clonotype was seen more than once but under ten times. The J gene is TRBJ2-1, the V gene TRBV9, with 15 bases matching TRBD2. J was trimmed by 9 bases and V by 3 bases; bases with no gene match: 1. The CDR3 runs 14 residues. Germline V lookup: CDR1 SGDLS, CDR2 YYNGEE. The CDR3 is CASSAGLAGGEQFF. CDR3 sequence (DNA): TGTGCCAGCAGCGCGGGACTAGCGGGAGGTGAGCAGTTCTTC.

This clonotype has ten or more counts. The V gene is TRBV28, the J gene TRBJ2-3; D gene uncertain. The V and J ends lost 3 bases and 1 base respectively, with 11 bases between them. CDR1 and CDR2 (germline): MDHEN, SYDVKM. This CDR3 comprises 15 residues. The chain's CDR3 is CASSFKVERTDTQYF. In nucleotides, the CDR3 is TGTGCCAGCAGTTTTAAGGTCGAACGCACAGATACGCAGTATTTT.

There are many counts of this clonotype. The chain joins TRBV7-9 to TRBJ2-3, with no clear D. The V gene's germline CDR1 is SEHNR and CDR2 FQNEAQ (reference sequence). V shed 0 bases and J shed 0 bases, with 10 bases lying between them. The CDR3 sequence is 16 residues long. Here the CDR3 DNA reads TGTGCCAGCAGCTTAGCCAGCGCTCCTAGCACAGATACGCAGTATTTT. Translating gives CASSLASAPSTDTQYF. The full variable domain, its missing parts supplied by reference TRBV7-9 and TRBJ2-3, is DTGVSQNPRHKITKRGQNVTFRCDPISEHNRLYWYRQTLGQGPEFLTYFQNEAQLEKSRLLSDRFSAERPKGSFSTLEIQRTEQGDSAMYLCASSLASAPSTDTQYFGPGTRLTVL.